The clone carrying this TCR beta chain was counted between two and nine times. Antigen unknown. This specimen belongs to a study of graft-versus-host responses after intestinal transplantation. In the study overall: Anti-thymocyte globulin induction preceded around 3 years of tacrolimus and steroid maintenance in all recipients.

Assay: immunoSEQ multiplex PCR; the TCRdb copy retains only in-frame clones and omits some. The sample carries about 60,000 clones, 89% recorded once. To release intraepithelial and lamina propria lymphocytes, the graft tissue was processed. Study-level findings and limits: Peak levels of circulating GvH clones tracked with early post-transplant HvG declines.

The junction had 9 bases not matched to a gene; V was cut back by 7 bases and J by 7 bases. The germline gives CDR1 MDHEN, CDR2 SYDVKM. The CDR3 extends over 14 amino acids. The source is a human patient who received an intestinal transplant, so some T cells may come from the graft donor. Specimen: ileum tissue, collected around 350 days after transplant. This sequence joins TRBV28 and TRBJ2-3; TRBD2 agrees at 9 bases. CDR3 region: CASNGGRAVNTQYF. The CDR3 coding sequence is TGTGCCAGCAATGGCGGGAGGGCCGTGAATACGCAGTATTTT.